The entry that follows covers one T cell receptor (beta chain) sequence. The target of this receptor is not known. No base quality values were provided; no much bigger clone lies one nucleotide off. The record originates from a study of cytomegalovirus exposure and HLA in healthy donors (TCRdb year 2017). For context, the study as a whole: An earlier analysis of several hundred of the donors reported 250 to 300 Gb of sequence data and around 110 million unique TCR beta sequences from 150 million to 200 million T cells. An early release covering roughly 600 HLA-typed donors comprised 300 to 350 gigabases of sequencing data and around 86 million unique TCR sequences. Of the 398 genotyped donors, approximately 80% fell in the genetic ancestry cluster associated with self-reported Caucasian donors. The study was designed to test whether signatures of past pathogen exposure could be identified by cataloging public T cell receptors. The study profiled the T cell repertoires of 666 subjects by immunosequencing and related them to cytomegalovirus serostatus. Besides the first cohort of hundreds of subjects, a separate validation cohort made up of 90 to 150 different subjects was used. High-throughput TCR immunosequencing, statistical association of individual TCRs with disease status, and machine learning were combined to predict cytomegalovirus infection status. A later analysis re-examined previously published TCR beta repertoires from about 700 donors and added high-resolution HLA genotyping to investigate patterns of TCR occurrence. The later analysis used no new phenotypic data to find candidate immune exposures, relying instead on TCR beta sequences and their occurrence across donors. An earlier analysis of a few hundred of the donors applied high-throughput TCR beta sequencing to assess whether each TCR beta V gene segment acted as functional or pseudogenic. Donor age, sex, ethnicity and CMV serostatus were compiled alongside the repertoire data. Genome-wide SNP genotypes for about 65% of the 666 donors were used in a later genetic analysis, which treated that subset as a discovery cohort. Every repertoire in the discovery cohort had been generated on one and the same sequencing platform. HLA typing covered class I and class II loci at four-digit resolution. The number of typed donors differed by locus: roughly 620-640 for A, B, C, DRB1 and DQB1; some 500 for DQA1; approximately 610 for DPA1; and about 470 for DPB1. A few DR-DQ haplotypes were handled as single units for association and clustering because linkage in the cohort was strong. Across some 400 genotyped donors of the cohort, an average of approximately 240,000 unique TCR beta nucleotide sequences per donor were sequenced, and about a sixth of those sequences were non-productive. Findings and caveats that apply to the study as a whole: A group of highly shared sequence variants was considered likely to be a technical artifact of the sequencing pipeline. In a later analysis, HLA-associated TCR beta chains showed more clonal expansion and lower generation probabilities than non-associated chains that were equally common. Sequencing depth was assumed to be roughly uniform across donors in the presence/absence analyses, though that assumption may not hold. Because some donors lacked HLA typing at each locus, the association tests relied only on the typed subset. In this cohort, only TCR beta chains were sequenced, and detectable features were limited by the absence of alpha or paired-chain data. When HLA alleles, especially DR and DQ, strongly co-occurred, TCR associations were difficult to assign to individual alleles. The only immune exposure information available for the cohort was CMV serostatus. Most TCR sequences were seen in very few donors, while some public TCRs were found in many individuals. The study listed over 150 TCR beta chains as associated with cytomegalovirus. Linkage disequilibrium might explain the correlated functional status among segregating V segments, but an unknown experimental factor could not be ruled out. In a later analysis, several top co-occurrence clusters were reported to appear linked to parvovirus B19, influenza, CMV and Epstein-Barr virus. Most CMV-associated TCR beta chains appeared to be HLA-restricted in a later analysis, and the HLA associations seemed to be driven largely by CMV exposure. A further reported finding was that TCR beta sequences accurately predicted the HLA-A and HLA-B alleles for most subjects in the first cohort. In a later genetic analysis, fewer N-insertions in productive TCRs were reported among donors in an Asian-associated ancestry cluster than the roughly 700-donor mean. V-gene and J-gene trimming of TCR beta chains was associated with a missense DCLRE1C variant in a later genetic analysis, and the association was replicated in an independent cohort. The authors suggested that the approach could potentially be generalized to other disease states and immunological phenotypes. In vitro tests confirmed that three of the cytomegalovirus-associated TCR beta chains recognize cytomegalovirus antigens. According to a later analysis, TCR association rates differed among HLA loci, with DRB1 alleles showing the most associated TCRs and HLA-C alleles showing the fewest. In a later analysis, over 15,000 TCR beta sequences were associated with specific HLA alleles at a false discovery rate of 0.05. The earlier analysis of a few hundred of the donors excluded some 16 rarely observed V segments, including chromosome 9 orphons, because counts were too low. In both the original and validation cohorts, the classifier was reported to diagnose cytomegalovirus status with high specificity and sensitivity. An earlier analysis of approximately 530 of the donors showed that most TCR beta V segments appeared in productive rearrangements either about 87% or about 30% of the time, which broadly matched IMGT annotations.

In total, 666 healthy bone marrow donors made up the cohort. At the time of sampling, every cohort member was nominally healthy, though immune exposures that went unrecorded were likely present. The donor was CMV seronegative and belonged to the group of 380 or so seronegative cohort members. A peripheral blood sample was collected from each donor, and TCR beta sequencing was performed on peripheral blood mononuclear cells. Genomic DNA extraction from the blood cell samples was performed with the Qiagen DNeasy Blood Extraction Kit. Libraries were built with the immunoSEQ multiplex PCR assay. The multiplex PCR relied on a mix of 60 forward primers for TCR Vbeta segments and 13 reverse primers for TCR Jbeta segments. Amplification of the CDR3 region of rearranged TCR beta genes was performed with a multiplex PCR assay on genomic DNA. On the Illumina HiSeq System, the amplified TCR beta libraries were sequenced as 87-base-pair reads. Processing in the source paper ran as follows. A later analysis tallied 75 million to 95 million unique TCR beta chains across the 600 to 700 repertoires, and some 12 million of those chains were shared by two or more donors. Raw reads were error-corrected and collapsed into unique sequences by a nearest-neighbor algorithm in which closely related sequences were merged to remove PCR and sequencing errors. CDR3 sequences were aligned to IMGT reference sequences to assign V, D and J gene segments. For a sequence to be retained, a match of at least six nucleotides to both a V gene segment and a J gene segment was required. Rearrangements were called productive when the CDR3 lacked stop codons and stayed in frame with V and J; all others were non-productive. CDR3 was defined by IMGT convention, running from the second conserved V-encoded cysteine to the conserved J-encoded phenylalanine. The earlier analysis of about 560 of the donors excluded any sequence lacking an unambiguous match to a single V gene segment. In an earlier analysis of some 590 of the donors, V segments were called functional above 56.7% productive rearrangements and were called segregating when the between-donor standard deviation exceeded 5%. A statistical classification framework was developed to diagnose cytomegalovirus status using the catalog of TCR beta chain sequences. A later analysis assigned V and J genes by comparing TCR nucleotide sequences with IMGT/GENE-DB human TR gene sequences. The TCRdist pipeline was used in a later analysis to assign CDR3 sequences and most-parsimonious VDJ recombination scenarios. In a later analysis, each TCR beta chain was defined by its CDR3 amino acid sequence together with its V-gene family, and reads lacking a unique V-gene family were excluded. To address suspected cross-contamination and a sequencing artifact, a later analysis removed some 620 highly shared, low-generation-probability nucleotide sequences. In a later analysis, a clonal expansion index was calculated for each public chain from normalized within-repertoire ranks of inferred template counts. Generation probabilities in a later analysis came from a VDJ recombination model fitted to out-of-frame rearrangements, and those results were checked against IGoR. In a later analysis, TCR-TCR, TCR-HLA and TCR-CMV co-occurrence was scored with hypergeometric tests, and a repertoire-size bias correction was applied to TCR pairs. To estimate false discovery rates, a later analysis permuted the HLA or CMV assignments 20 times. In a later analysis, co-occurring TCRs were grouped using DBSCAN, with TCRdist sequence similarity added in when clustering inside HLA-allele-positive subsets. Repertoires with fewer than 30,000 or more than 120,000 public chains were left out of co-occurrence clustering, as were four to six repertoires with anomalous nucleotide sharing. This is the immuneACCESS table as TCRdb keeps it, with only in-frame sequences that have V and J called. A part of the clones is gone; compared with another copy, unresolved V genes explain less than half, and the rest is unexplained. V and J calls and clone size are given by that table; D and trimming were obtained from the DNA. Here the sample has about 150,000 clones; around 10% occur a single time. The ten largest clones take up approximately 1.8% of the sample.

This clonotype was obtained from a male donor in good health and CMV-seronegative. What was sequenced was PBMCs.

CDR3 region: CASRGAWGSGNTIYF. The base sequence is TGTGCCAGCAGGGGAGCTTGGGGCTCTGGAAACACCATATATTTT. This sequence uses TRBV5-5 and TRBJ1-3; confidence is insufficient to name the D gene. Trimming at the junction amounts to 5 bases on V and 0 bases on J, and the germline ends lie 12 bases apart. Its CDR3 holds 15 amino acids, cysteine through phenylalanine. Left in the record is the CDR3 DNA by itself, 45 bases read in frame from the first base. The germline V gene (reference sequence) sets CDR1 to SGHKS and CDR2 to YYEKEE.